This T cell receptor (beta chain) is from a study of cytomegalovirus exposure and HLA in healthy donors. PCR employed 60 Vbeta and 13 Jbeta primers. Sequencing was performed with immunoSEQ multiplex PCR; in TCRdb, only in-frame clones are kept and a portion is missing. The table records 130,000 or so clones, roughly 77% of them present only once. Study-wide results and limits: Equally common other TCR beta chains were less clonally expanded than HLA-associated ones, a later analysis found. There were some public TCRs occurring in many donors, but most TCR sequences were rare.

In germline, CDR1 is MDHEN, CDR2 SYDVKM. This CDR3 comprises 13 residues. Trimming removed 4 bases from V and 2 bases from J, with 9 bases in between. Of note for this clone: Antigen unknown.

This clonotype originated in a man aged 40-49 years in good health and CMV-seronegative. The chain has TRBV28 and TRBJ2-7; D call uncertain. The source material was PBMCs. This CDR3 reads CASSSGRTYEQYF. Here the CDR3 DNA reads TGTGCCAGCAGTTCAGGCAGGACCTACGAGCAGTACTTC.